Listed below are T cell receptor beta chains from one sample, sequenced in a study of shared clonotypes between healthy human individuals. Libraries were prepared by immunoSEQ multiplex PCR; TCRdb keeps only in-frame clonotypes and omits some of them. The profile shows about 680,000 clones, roughly 94% of them singletons. The sample consisted of naive CD8+ T cells sorted from blood. The receptors were sampled from a man aged 25 to 40 in good health. The CDR3 runs from the conserved cysteine through the conserved F or W. The D gene is left open where the match is weak. The listing skips clone size in some rows; elsewhere it reads once, few, many or a size class.

J | size | V | D | CDR3 | DNA
TRBJ2-5 | NA | TRBV11-2 | NA | CASSLLRGEETQYF | TGTGCCAGCAGCTTATTACGGGGAGAAGAGACCCAGTACTTC
TRBJ2-1 | once | TRBV19 | TRBD2 | CASSPLAGEPNEQFF | TGTGCCAGTAGTCCCCTAGCGGGAGAACCGAATGAGCAGTTCTTC
TRBJ1-1 | NA | TRBV7-9 | NA | CASRFGEKNTEAFF | TGTGCCAGCAGATTTGGGGAGAAAAACACTGAAGCTTTCTTT
TRBJ2-7 | NA | TRBV5-1 | NA | CASSLGSGYEQYF | TGCGCCAGCAGCTTGGGGAGTGGGTACGAGCAGTACTTC
TRBJ2-1 | NA | TRBV6-1 | TRBD2 | CASSPGLDYNEQFF | TGTGCCAGCAGCCCGGGACTAGATTACAATGAGCAGTTCTTC
TRBJ2-2 | few | TRBV7-6 | TRBD2 | CASSGIAGANTGELFF | TGTGCCAGCAGCGGAATAGCGGGAGCGAACACCGGGGAGCTGTTTTTT
TRBJ1-1 | NA | TRBV4-3 | NA | CASSQDLGAPEAFF | TGCGCCAGCAGCCAAGATTTGGGGGCCCCTGAAGCTTTCTTT
TRBJ2-1 | NA | TRBV7-2 | NA | CASRSEEEIYNEQFF | TGTGCCAGCAGATCCGAGGAGGAAATCTACAATGAGCAGTTCTTC
TRBJ2-1 | NA | TRBV7-9 | TRBD2 | CASSFHIPLAGGRDEQFF | TGTGCCAGCAGCTTCCACATTCCTCTAGCGGGAGGGCGGGATGAGCAGTTCTTC
TRBJ2-6 | NA | TRBV5-1 | NA | CASSKTLTSGANVLTF | TGCGCCAGCAGCAAGACACTCACATCAGGGGCCAACGTCCTGACTTTC
TRBJ2-1 | NA | TRBV19 | TRBD1 | CASRDRGNNEQFF | TGTGCCAGTAGGGACAGGGGAAACAATGAGCAGTTCTTC
TRBJ2-5 | NA | TRBV9 | NA | CASSVDGGPETQYF | TGTGCCAGCAGCGTGGACGGCGGGCCAGAGACCCAGTACTTC
TRBJ2-1 | NA | TRBV29-1 | TRBD1 | CSVIGQEELQAWPNEQFF | TGCAGCGTAATCGGACAGGAAGAACTCCAAGCGTGGCCCAATGAGCAGTTCTTC
TRBJ2-2 | NA | TRBV19 | TRBD2 | CASSTAMATSGFTTGELFF | TGTGCCAGTAGTACGGCGATGGCGACTAGCGGATTTACCACCGGGGAGCTGTTTTTT
TRBJ2-2 | NA | TRBV5-5 | NA | CASSFAIYSVRGGTGELFF | TGTGCCAGCAGCTTCGCTATTTACAGCGTAAGAGGGGGCACCGGGGAGCTGTTTTTT
TRBJ1-1 | NA | TRBV7-9 | NA | CASSPLLVAEAFF | TGTGCCAGCAGCCCCCTTCTGGTCGCTGAAGCTTTCTTT
TRBJ2-4 | NA | TRBV7-9 | NA | CASSLWSGEAKNIQYF | TGTGCCAGCAGCTTATGGTCAGGGGAAGCCAAAAACATTCAGTACTTC
TRBJ2-1 | NA | TRBV7-2 | TRBD2 | CASSFGLAGAESPYNEQFF | TGTGCCAGCAGCTTCGGACTAGCGGGAGCCGAGTCCCCCTACAATGAGCAGTTCTTC
TRBJ1-1 | NA | TRBV19 | NA | CASSDQGPPEAFF | TGTGCCAGTAGCGATCAGGGTCCCCCTGAAGCTTTCTTT
TRBJ1-2 | NA | TRBV2 | NA | CASRGRGYTF | TGTGCCAGCAGAGGAAGGGGCTACACCTTC
TRBJ2-1 | NA | TRBV5-1 | TRBD2 | CASSLVEREGRGEQFF | TGCGCCAGCAGCTTGGTGGAGCGGGAGGGCCGTGGTGAGCAGTTCTTC
TRBJ2-1 | NA | TRBV5-1 | NA | CASSLVVAGEQFF | TGCGCCAGCAGCTTGGTAGTTGCCGGGGAGCAGTTCTTC
TRBJ1-5 | once | TRBV4-3 | NA | CASSQEMDQPQHF | TGCGCCAGCAGCCAAGAGATGGATCAGCCCCAGCATTTT
TRBJ2-7 | NA | TRBV19 | NA | CASSTRDLTYEQYF | TGTGCCAGTAGTACCCGGGACCTTACCTACGAGCAGTACTTC
TRBJ2-3 | NA | TRBV29-1 | TRBD1 | CSVEDPGGRVDTQYF | TGCAGCGTTGAAGATCCAGGGGGCAGGGTCGATACGCAGTATTTT
TRBJ2-5 | NA | TRBV25-1 | TRBD1 | CASSGPVRGGLGETQYF | TGTGCCAGCAGTGGTCCCGTCAGAGGGGGCTTGGGAGAGACCCAGTACTTC
TRBJ2-7 | NA | TRBV7-9 | TRBD2 | CASSEASGPSGIYEQYF | TGTGCCAGCAGCGAAGCCTCCGGCCCTAGCGGGATTTACGAGCAGTACTTC
TRBJ1-2 | NA | TRBV7-9 | NA | CASSVAEGGPGGYTF | TGTGCCAGCAGCGTGGCGGAGGGGGGCCCCGGGGGCTACACCTTC
TRBJ2-7 | once | TRBV11-2 | NA | CASSFATGGTYEQYF | TGTGCCAGCAGCTTCGCAACCGGGGGCACCTACGAGCAGTACTTC
TRBJ2-4 | NA | TRBV19 | TRBD1 | CASSIGGTGTVKNIQYF | TGTGCCAGTAGTATCGGCGGGACAGGGACGGTCAAAAACATTCAGTACTTC
TRBJ2-3 | NA | TRBV9 | NA | CASSGRASTDTQYF | TGTGCCAGCAGCGGGAGGGCTTCGACAGATACGCAGTATTTT
TRBJ2-7 | NA | TRBV29-1 | TRBD1 | CSVEGQENYEQYF | TGCAGCGTTGAGGGACAGGAGAATTACGAGCAGTACTTC
TRBJ2-5 | NA | TRBV4-1 | TRBD2 | CASSTSGTSGSETQYF | TGCGCCAGCAGCACTTCAGGGACTAGCGGGAGCGAGACCCAGTACTTC
TRBJ2-7 | NA | TRBV5-1 | TRBD2 | CASSLGLAGDEQYF | TGCGCCAGCAGCTTGGGACTAGCGGGAGACGAGCAGTACTTC
TRBJ1-3 | NA | TRBV30 | NA | CAWDTGNTGNTIYF | TGTGCCTGGGATACAGGGAACACTGGAAACACCATATATTTT
TRBJ1-2 | NA | TRBV19 | NA | CASTDNLNYGYTF | TGTGCCAGTACGGACAACTTAAACTATGGCTACACCTTC
TRBJ1-5 | NA | TRBV27 | NA | CASSLTGSQPQHF | TGTGCCAGCAGTTTAACGGGGAGTCAGCCCCAGCATTTT
TRBJ2-7 | NA | TRBV27 | NA | CASSLLKGYEQYF | TGTGCCAGCAGTTTACTGAAGGGGTACGAGCAGTACTTC
TRBJ2-6 | NA | TRBV7-9 | NA | CASSLVSGSSGANVLTF | TGTGCCAGCAGCTTAGTGTCTGGGAGCTCTGGGGCCAACGTCCTGACTTTC
TRBJ2-7 | NA | TRBV27 | NA | CATQGGRYEQYF | TGTGCGACTCAGGGGGGCCGCTACGAGCAGTACTTC
TRBJ2-5 | once | TRBV13 | NA | CASSLDQGKQTQYF | TGTGCCAGCAGCTTAGACCAGGGGAAACAGACCCAGTACTTC
TRBJ2-7 | NA | TRBV7-9 | NA | CASSLGLGGISTYEQYF | TGTGCCAGCAGCTTAGGCCTCGGCGGGATTAGCACCTACGAGCAGTACTTC
TRBJ2-3 | NA | TRBV7-6 | TRBD2 | CASSPSGSTDTQYF | TGTGCCAGCAGTCCTAGCGGGAGTACAGATACGCAGTATTTT
TRBJ2-7 | NA | TRBV10-1 | NA | CASSEGRTYEQYF | TGCGCCAGCAGTGAGGGCAGGACCTACGAGCAGTACTTC
TRBJ2-2 | NA | TRBV9 | TRBD2 | CASSVEKLAGSRRELFF | TGTGCCAGCAGCGTAGAGAAATTAGCGGGAAGTCGCCGGGAGCTGTTTTTT
TRBJ2-3 | once | TRBV4-3 | NA | CASSQGRGDSTDTQYF | TGCGCCAGCAGCCAAGGCAGGGGGGATAGCACAGATACGCAGTATTTT
TRBJ2-3 | NA | TRBV7-3 | TRBD2 | CASSLPAPGLAGGRSTDTQYF | TGTGCCAGCAGCTTACCTGCTCCGGGACTAGCGGGAGGGAGGTCGACAGATACGCAGTATTTT
TRBJ1-2 | NA | TRBV9 | NA | CASSVRSSGYTF | TGTGCCAGCAGCGTAAGGTCGTCTGGCTACACCTTC
TRBJ1-1 | NA | TRBV4-1 | TRBD1 | CASSQAGQGVGEAFF | TGCGCCAGCAGCCAAGCGGGACAGGGGGTGGGTGAAGCTTTCTTT
TRBJ1-1 | NA | TRBV5-6 | NA | CASSLGGGLNTEAFF | TGTGCCAGCAGCTTGGGGGGTGGACTAAACACTGAAGCTTTCTTT
TRBJ2-5 | NA | TRBV16 | NA | CASSQSNPETQYF | TGTGCCAGCAGCCAATCCAACCCGGAGACCCAGTACTTC
TRBJ1-3 | NA | TRBV28 | NA | CASSLSGSGNTIYF | TGTGCCAGCAGTTTATCAGGGTCTGGAAACACCATATATTTT